This T cell receptor beta chain was captured in a study of CD8 T cells in Susac syndrome. The authors reverse transcribed about 0.5 to 1 ug RNA with random hexamers. Across 54 Vbeta and 13 Jbeta, immunoSEQ multiplex PCR amplified TCR beta CDR3. From the immunoSEQ multiplex PCR reads, TCRdb called clonotypes with MiXCR, one entry per CDR3 protein. The table has about 210,000 distinct CDR3 sequences, approximately 95% seen once; the top ten hold roughly 0.09%. Germline V gene lookup returns CDR1 SEHNR and CDR2 FQNEAQ (reference sequence). Trimming cost V 3 bases and J 4 bases, with 8 bases left between them. This CDR3 has 13 residues. Peripheral blood CD8+ and CD4+ T cells were profiled by TCR beta sequencing.

The sequenced sample consisted of CD4+ T cells from PBMCs. The receptor was derived from a human donor with multiple sclerosis. The chain recombines TRBV7-9 with TRBJ2-3, with unresolved D. This chain's CDR3 is CASSLVAPDTQYF. The CDR3 DNA reads as TGTGCCAGCAGCTTGGTGGCTCCAGATACGCAGTATTTT.